This T cell receptor beta chain was obtained from a study of yellow fever vaccine responses in identical twins. This clonotype was seen more than once but under ten times. TCRdb analysed the RT-PCR reads with MiXCR anew, one entry per CDR3 protein. Of about 11,000 distinct CDR3 sequences listed, roughly 82% are singletons. Germline V gene sequence: CDR1 ENHRY, CDR2 SYGVKD. V lost 3 bases to trimming and J lost 3 bases; unmatched junction nucleotides: 3. This CDR3 is 15 amino acids long. The V call is TRBV10-3, the J call TRBJ2-5; 11 bases fit TRBD2. The TCR was taken from a woman in her late teens or twenties who received the yellow fever vaccine. This material consisted of T cells from blood (PBMCs), unsorted or a sorted subset (not recorded which), taken before or after yellow fever vaccination (not recorded which). CDR3 in amino acids: CAISDGTSGKETQYF. In nucleotides, the CDR3 is TGTGCCATCAGTGATGGGACTAGCGGAAAAGAGACCCAGTACTTC.